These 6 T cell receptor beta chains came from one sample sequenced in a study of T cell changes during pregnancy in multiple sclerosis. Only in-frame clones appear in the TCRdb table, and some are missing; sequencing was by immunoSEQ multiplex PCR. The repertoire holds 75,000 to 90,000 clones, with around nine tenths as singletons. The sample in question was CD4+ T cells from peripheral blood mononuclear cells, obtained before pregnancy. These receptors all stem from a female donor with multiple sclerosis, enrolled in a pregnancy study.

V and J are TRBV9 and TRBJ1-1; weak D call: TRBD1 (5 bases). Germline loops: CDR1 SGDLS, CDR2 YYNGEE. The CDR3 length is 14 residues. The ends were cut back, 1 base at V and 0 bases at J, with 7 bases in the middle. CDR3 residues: CASSVRGVNTEAFF. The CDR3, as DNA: TGTGCCAGCAGCGTACGGGGGGTGAACACTGAAGCTTTCTTT.

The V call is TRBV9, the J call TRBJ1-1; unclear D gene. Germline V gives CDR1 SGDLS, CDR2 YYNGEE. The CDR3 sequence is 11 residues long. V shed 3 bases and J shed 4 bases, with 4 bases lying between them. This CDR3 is CASSALTEAFF. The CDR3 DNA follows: TGTGCCAGCAGCGCCCTCACTGAAGCTTTCTTT.

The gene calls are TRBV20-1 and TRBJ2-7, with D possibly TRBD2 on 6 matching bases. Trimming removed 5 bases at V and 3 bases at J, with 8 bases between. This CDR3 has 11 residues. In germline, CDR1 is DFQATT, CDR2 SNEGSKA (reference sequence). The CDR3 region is CSARERYEQYF. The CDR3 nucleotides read TGCAGTGCTCGGGAGCGCTACGAGCAGTACTTC.

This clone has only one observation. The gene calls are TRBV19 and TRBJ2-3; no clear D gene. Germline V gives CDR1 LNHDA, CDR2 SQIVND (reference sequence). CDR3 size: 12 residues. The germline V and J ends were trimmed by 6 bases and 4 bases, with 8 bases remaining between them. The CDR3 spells CASSRYADTQYF. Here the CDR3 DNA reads TGTGCCAGTAGCCGGTACGCAGATACGCAGTATTTT.

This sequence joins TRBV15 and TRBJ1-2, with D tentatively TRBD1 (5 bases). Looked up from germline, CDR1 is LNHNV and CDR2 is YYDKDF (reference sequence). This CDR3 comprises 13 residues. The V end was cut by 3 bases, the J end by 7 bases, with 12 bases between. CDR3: CATSRGGDLGYTF. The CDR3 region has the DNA TGTGCCACCAGCAGGGGGGGGGACCTTGGCTACACCTTC.

This CDR3 is CASSLRGNDYGYTF. The CDR3 DNA is TGTGCCAGCAGTTTAAGGGGAAATGACTATGGCTACACCTTC. This chain joins TRBV27 and TRBJ1-2; D is possibly TRBD1 (5 bases). V was trimmed by 2 bases and J by 3 bases, leaving 10 bases between them. This CDR3 has 14 amino acids. Germline CDR1 reads MNHEY; CDR2 reads SMNVEV (reference sequence).